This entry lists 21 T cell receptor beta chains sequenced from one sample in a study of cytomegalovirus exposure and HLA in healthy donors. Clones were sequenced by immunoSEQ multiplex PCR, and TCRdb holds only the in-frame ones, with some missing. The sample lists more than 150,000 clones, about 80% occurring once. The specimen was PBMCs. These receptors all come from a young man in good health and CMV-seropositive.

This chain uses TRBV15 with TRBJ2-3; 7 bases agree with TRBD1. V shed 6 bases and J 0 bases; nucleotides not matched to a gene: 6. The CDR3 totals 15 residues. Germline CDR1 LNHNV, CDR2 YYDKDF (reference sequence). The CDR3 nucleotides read TGTGCCACCAGTTTGACAGGGACGAGCACAGATACGCAGTATTTT. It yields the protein CATSLTGTSTDTQYF.

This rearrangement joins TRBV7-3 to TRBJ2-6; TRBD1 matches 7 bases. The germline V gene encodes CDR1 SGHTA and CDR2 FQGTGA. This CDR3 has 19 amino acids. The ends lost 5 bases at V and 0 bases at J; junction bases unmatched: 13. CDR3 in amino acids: CASSHGPGQISSGANVLTF. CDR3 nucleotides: TGTGCCAGCAGCCATGGCCCGGGACAGATAAGCTCTGGGGCCAACGTCCTGACTTTC.

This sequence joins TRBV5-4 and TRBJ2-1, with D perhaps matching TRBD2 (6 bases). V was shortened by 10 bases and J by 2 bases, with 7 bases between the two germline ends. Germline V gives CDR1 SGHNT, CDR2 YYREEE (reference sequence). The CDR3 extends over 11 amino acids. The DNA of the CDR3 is TGTGCCGCGGGGACCTACAATGAGCAGTTCTTC. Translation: CAAGTYNEQFF.

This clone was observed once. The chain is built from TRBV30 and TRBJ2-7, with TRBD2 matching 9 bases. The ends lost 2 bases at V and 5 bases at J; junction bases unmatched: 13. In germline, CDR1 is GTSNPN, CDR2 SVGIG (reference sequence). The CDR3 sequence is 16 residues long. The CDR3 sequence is CAWSKGTSLQGDEQYF. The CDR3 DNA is TGTGCCTGGAGTAAGGGGACTAGCCTCCAGGGAGACGAGCAGTACTTC.

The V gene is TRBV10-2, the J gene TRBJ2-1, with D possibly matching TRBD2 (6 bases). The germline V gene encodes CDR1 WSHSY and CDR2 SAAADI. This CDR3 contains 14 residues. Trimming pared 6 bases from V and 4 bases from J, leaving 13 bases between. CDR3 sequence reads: CASRGRGPYNEQFF. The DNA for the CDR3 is TGCGCCAGCAGAGGGCGGGGCCCTTACAATGAGCAGTTCTTC.

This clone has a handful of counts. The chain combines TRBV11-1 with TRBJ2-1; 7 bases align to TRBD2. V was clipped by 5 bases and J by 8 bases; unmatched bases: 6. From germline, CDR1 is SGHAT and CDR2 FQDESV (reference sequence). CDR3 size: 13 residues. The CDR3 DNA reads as TGTGCCAGCAGCCTACTAGCGATGGATGAGCAGTTCTTC. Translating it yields CASSLLAMDEQFF.

The CDR3 region is CASSGTGAADTQYF. The CDR3 DNA follows: TGTGCCAGCAGTGGAACAGGGGCGGCAGATACGCAGTATTTT. The V call is TRBV25-1, the J call TRBJ2-3; 7 nucleotides match TRBD1. CDR1 and CDR2 (germline): MGHDK, SYGVNS. This CDR3 is 14 amino acids long. V shed 4 bases and J 4 bases; nucleotides not matched to a gene: 5.

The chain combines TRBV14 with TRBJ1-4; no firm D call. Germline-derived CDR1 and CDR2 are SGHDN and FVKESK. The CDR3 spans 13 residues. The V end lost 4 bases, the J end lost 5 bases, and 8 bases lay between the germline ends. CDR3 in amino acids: CASSLWENEKLFF. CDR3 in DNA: TGTGCCAGCAGCCTATGGGAGAATGAAAAACTGTTTTTT.

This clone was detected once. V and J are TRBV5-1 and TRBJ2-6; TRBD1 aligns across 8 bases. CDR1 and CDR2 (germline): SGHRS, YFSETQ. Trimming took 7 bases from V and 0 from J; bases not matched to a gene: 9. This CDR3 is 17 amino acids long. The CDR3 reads CASGQDRVISGANVLTF. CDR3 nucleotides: TGCGCCAGCGGCCAGGACAGGGTTATCTCTGGGGCCAACGTCCTGACTTTC. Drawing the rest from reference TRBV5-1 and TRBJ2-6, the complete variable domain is KAGVTQTPRYLIKTRGQQVTLSCSPISGHRSVSWYQQTPGQGLQFLFEYFSETQRNKGNFPGRFSGRQFSNSRSEMNVSTLELGDSALYLCASGQDRVISGANVLTFGAGSRLTVL.

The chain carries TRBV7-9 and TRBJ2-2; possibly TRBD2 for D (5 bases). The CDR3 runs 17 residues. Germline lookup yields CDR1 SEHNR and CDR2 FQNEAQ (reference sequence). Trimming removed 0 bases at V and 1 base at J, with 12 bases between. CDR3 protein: CASSLAMAGLNTGELFF. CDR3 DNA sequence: TGTGCCAGCAGCTTAGCGATGGCAGGACTGAACACCGGGGAGCTGTTTTTT.

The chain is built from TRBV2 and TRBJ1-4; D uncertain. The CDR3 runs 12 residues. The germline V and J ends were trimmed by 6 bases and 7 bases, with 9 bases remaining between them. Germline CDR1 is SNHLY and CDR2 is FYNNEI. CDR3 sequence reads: CASSAWSEKLFF. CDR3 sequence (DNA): TGTGCCAGCAGCGCCTGGAGTGAAAAACTGTTTTTT.

The CDR3 loop reads CASTLTSGRSQTDTQYF. CDR3 bases: TGTGCCAGCACCTTGACTAGCGGGAGGTCTCAGACAGATACGCAGTATTTT. The chain recombines TRBV28 with TRBJ2-3; 13 bases map to TRBD2. J was trimmed by 3 bases and V by 7 bases; bases with no gene match: 10. The CDR3 totals 17 residues. The germline V gene encodes CDR1 MDHEN and CDR2 SYDVKM.

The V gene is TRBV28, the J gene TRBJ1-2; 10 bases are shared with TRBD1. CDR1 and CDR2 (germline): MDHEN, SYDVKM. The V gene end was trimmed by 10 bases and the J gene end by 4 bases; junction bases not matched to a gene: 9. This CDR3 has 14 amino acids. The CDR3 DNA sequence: TGTGCCACCCAGGGGACAGGGGAACCCTATGGCTACACCTTC. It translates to CATQGTGEPYGYTF.

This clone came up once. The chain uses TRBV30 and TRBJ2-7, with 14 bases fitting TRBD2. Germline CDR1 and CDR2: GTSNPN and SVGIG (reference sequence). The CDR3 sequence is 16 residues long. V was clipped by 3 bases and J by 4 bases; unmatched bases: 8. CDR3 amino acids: CAWRSPGLAGAYEQYF. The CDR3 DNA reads TGTGCCTGGAGGTCTCCGGGACTAGCGGGAGCTTACGAGCAGTACTTC.

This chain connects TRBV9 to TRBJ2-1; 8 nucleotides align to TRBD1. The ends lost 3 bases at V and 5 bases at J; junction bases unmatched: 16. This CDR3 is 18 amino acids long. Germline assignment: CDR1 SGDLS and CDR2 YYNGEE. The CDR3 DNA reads TGTGCCAGCAGCGGTGGGATCCGAGGGACAGGTCGCGACAATGAGCAGTTCTTC. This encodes CASSGGIRGTGRDNEQFF.

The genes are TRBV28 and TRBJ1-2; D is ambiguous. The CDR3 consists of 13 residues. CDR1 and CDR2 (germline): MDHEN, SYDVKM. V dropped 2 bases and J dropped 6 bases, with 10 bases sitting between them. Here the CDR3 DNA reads TGTGCCAGCAGTTTAGAGGTGTTTCATGGCTACACCTTC. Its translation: CASSLEVFHGYTF.

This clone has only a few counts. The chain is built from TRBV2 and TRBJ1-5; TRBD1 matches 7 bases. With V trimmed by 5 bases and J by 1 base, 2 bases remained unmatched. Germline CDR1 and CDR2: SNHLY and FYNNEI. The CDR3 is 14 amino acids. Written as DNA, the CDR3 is TGTGCCAGCAGTTCGGACAGGAGCAATCAGCCCCAGCATTTT. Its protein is CASSSDRSNQPQHF.

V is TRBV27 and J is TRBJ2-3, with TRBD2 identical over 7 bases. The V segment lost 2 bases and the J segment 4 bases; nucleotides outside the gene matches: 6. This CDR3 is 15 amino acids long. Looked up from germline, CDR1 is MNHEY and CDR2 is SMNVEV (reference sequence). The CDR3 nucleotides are TGTGCCAGCAGTTTAGAGGGGAGGGCCGCAGATACGCAGTATTTT. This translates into CASSLEGRAADTQYF.

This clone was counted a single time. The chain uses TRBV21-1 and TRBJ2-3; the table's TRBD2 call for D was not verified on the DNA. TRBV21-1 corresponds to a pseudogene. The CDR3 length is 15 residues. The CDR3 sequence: CASSKVKRESDTQYF. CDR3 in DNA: TGTGCCAGCAGCAAAGTTAAGCGGGAGTCAGATACGCAGTATTTT.

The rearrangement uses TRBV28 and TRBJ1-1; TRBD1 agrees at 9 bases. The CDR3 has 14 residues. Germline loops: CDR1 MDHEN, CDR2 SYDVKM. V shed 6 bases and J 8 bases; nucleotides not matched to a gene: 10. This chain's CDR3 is CASRLPDRGGEAFF. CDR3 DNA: TGTGCCAGCAGACTCCCGGACAGGGGAGGAGAAGCTTTCTTT.

Here the CDR3 reads CAWSVSGGNTEAFF. The CDR3 DNA reads as TGTGCCTGGAGTGTCTCAGGGGGGAACACTGAAGCTTTCTTT. This chain links TRBV30 with TRBJ1-1, with 7 bases fitting TRBD1. Germline V CDR1 and CDR2: GTSNPN, SVGIG (reference sequence). The CDR3 spans 14 residues. J was trimmed by 1 base and V by 0 bases; bases with no gene match: 2.